This T cell receptor beta chain was sequenced in a study of T cell responses to AZD1222 COVID-19 vaccine. Findings of the study overall: Females outnumbered males among donors, who were mostly white British; clonal diversity was possibly underestimated. The peak T cell response came first, and repertoires were sampled only after it. Seropositivity was recorded at baseline in only a handful of AZD1222 recipients. With dominance at 160-218 and 743-854, vaccine-associated CD4 TCRs spanned spike.

Remarks on this clone: Its matching antigen is unknown.

Assay: immunoSEQ multiplex PCR; the TCRdb copy retains only in-frame clones and omits some. This table has around 130,000 clones, 93% appearing once. V was trimmed by 0 bases and J by 7 bases, leaving 12 bases between them. This CDR3 spans 14 amino acids. Germline V lookup: CDR1 LGHNA, CDR2 YNFKEQ. The chain carries TRBV4-2 and TRBJ1-2; unclear D gene. The TCR originated in an adult in good health. Source: peripheral blood, taken on day 0 of AZD1222 vaccination. The CDR3, as DNA: TGTGCCAGCAGCCAAGATTACGAAGGAGTTGGCTACACCTTC. Translating it yields CASSQDYEGVGYTF.